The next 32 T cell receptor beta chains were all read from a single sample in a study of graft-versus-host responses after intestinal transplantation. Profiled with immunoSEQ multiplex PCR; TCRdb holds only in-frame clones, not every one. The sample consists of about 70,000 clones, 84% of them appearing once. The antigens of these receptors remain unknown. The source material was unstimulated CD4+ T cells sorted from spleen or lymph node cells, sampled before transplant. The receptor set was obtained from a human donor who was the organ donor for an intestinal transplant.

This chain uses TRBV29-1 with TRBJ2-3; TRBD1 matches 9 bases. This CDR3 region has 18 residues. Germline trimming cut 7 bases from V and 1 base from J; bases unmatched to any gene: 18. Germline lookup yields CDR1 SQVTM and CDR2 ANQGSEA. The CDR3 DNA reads TGCAGCGCCGAGTCGGACAGGGGCGCTTTAACCCGCACAGATACGCAGTATTTT. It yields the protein CSAESDRGALTRTDTQYF.

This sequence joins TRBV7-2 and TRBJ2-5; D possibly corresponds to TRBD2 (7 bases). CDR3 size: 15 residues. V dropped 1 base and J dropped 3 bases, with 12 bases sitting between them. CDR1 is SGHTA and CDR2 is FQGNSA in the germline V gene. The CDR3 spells CASSLEGGRKETQYF. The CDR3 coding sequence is TGTGCCAGCAGCTTAGAGGGGGGGAGGAAAGAGACCCAGTACTTC.

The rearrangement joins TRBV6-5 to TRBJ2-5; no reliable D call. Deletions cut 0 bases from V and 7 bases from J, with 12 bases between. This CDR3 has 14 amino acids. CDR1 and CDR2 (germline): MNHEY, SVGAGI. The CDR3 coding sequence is TGTGCCAGCAGTTACTCCCCCACCATCGGGACCCAGTACTTC. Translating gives CASSYSPTIGTQYF.

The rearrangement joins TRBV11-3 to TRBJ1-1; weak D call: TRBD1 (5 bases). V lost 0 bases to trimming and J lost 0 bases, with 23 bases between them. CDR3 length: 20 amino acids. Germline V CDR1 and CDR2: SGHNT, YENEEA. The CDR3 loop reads CASSLDRGRWAGPMNTEAFF. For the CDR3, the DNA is TGTGCCAGCAGCTTAGATCGGGGGAGATGGGCAGGCCCCATGAACACTGAAGCTTTCTTT. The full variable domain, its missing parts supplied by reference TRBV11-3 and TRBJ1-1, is EAGVVQSPRYKIIEKKQPVAFWCNPISGHNTLYWYLQNLGQGPELLIRYENEEAVDDSQLPKDRFSAERLKGVDSTLKIQPAELGDSAVYLCASSLDRGRWAGPMNTEAFFGQGTRLTVV.

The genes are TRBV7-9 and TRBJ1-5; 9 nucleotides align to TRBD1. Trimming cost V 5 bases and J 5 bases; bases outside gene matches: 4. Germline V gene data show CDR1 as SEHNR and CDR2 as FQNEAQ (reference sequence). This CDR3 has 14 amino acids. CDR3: CASSPRTGDQPQHF. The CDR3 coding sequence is TGTGCCAGCAGCCCCCGGACAGGGGATCAGCCCCAGCATTTT.

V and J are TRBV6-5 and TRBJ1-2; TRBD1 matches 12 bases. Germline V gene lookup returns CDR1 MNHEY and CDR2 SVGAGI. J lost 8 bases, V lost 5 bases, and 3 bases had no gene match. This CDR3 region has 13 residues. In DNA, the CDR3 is TGTGCCAGCAGTGACGGGACAGGGGGCGGCTACACCTTC. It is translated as CASSDGTGGGYTF.

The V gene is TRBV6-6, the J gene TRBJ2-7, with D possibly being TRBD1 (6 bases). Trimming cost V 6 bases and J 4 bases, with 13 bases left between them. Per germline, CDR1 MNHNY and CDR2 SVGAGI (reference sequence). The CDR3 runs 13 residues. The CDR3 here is CASSQTGTYEQYV. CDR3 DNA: TGTGCCAGCAGCCAGACAGGAACTTACGAGCAGTACGTC.

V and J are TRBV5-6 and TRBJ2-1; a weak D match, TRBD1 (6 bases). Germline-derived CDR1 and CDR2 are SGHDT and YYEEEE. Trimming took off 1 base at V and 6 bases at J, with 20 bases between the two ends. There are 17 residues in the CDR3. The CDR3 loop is CASSLTGGALVVNEQFF. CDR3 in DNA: TGTGCCAGCAGCTTGACTGGGGGCGCGCTGGTGGTCAATGAGCAGTTCTTC.

The CDR3, as DNA: TGCGCCAGCAGTAGAACAGAGAACACCGGGGAGCTGTTTTTT. The encoded protein is CASSRTENTGELFF. The gene calls are TRBV4-1 and TRBJ2-2; D is unresolved. This CDR3 contains 14 residues. Germline loops: CDR1 MGHRA, CDR2 YSYEKL. V was clipped by 6 bases and J by 1 base, with 9 bases between them.

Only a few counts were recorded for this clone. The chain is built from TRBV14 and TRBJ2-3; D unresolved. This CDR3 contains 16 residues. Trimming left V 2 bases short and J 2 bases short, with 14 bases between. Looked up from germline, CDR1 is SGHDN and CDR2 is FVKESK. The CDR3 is CASSQFKFGTTDTQYF. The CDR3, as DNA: TGTGCCAGCAGCCAATTTAAGTTCGGTACCACAGATACGCAGTATTTT.

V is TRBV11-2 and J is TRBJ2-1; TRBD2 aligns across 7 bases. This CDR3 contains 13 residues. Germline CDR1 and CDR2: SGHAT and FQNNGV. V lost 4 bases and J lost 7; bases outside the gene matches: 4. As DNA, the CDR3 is TGTGCCAGCAGCTCTAAGGGAGGGAATGAGCAGTTCTTC. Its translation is CASSSKGGNEQFF.

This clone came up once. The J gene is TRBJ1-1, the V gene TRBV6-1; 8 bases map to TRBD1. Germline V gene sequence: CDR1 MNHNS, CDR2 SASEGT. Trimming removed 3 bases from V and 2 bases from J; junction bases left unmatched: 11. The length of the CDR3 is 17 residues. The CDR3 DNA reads TGTGCCAGCAGTGATTGGACAGGGCCCCAATTTAACACTGAAGCTTTCTTT. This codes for CASSDWTGPQFNTEAFF.

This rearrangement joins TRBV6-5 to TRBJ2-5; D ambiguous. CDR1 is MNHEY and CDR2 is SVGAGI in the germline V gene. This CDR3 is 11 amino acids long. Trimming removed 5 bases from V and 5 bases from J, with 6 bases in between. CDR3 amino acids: CASSGRETQYF. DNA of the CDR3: TGTGCCAGCAGTGGTCGGGAGACCCAGTACTTC.

The CDR3 protein is CASSLTGGNFNEQFF. The CDR3 DNA is TGTGCCAGCAGCTTAACAGGGGGGAATTTCAATGAGCAGTTCTTC. The rearrangement joins TRBV7-2 to TRBJ2-1, with 8 bases matching TRBD1. J lost 6 bases, V lost 2 bases, and 6 bases had no gene match. The CDR3 spans 15 residues. The V gene's germline CDR1 is SGHTA and CDR2 FQGNSA.

The CDR3 DNA reads as TGTGCCAGCAGTTTATTTCTAGCGGGGACCCAAGAGACCCAGTACTTC. This translates into CASSLFLAGTQETQYF. The rearrangement uses TRBV28 and TRBJ2-5; 9 bases fit TRBD2. The trim removed 1 base at V and 1 base at J, leaving 4 bases unmatched. Germline V gives CDR1 MDHEN, CDR2 SYDVKM. The CDR3 is 16 residues long. Based on the CDR3 plus reference TRBV28 and TRBJ2-5, the full variable domain is DVKVTQSSRYLVKRTGEKVFLECVQDMDHENMFWYRQDPGLGLRLIYFSYDVKMKEKGDIPEGYSVSREKKERFSLILESASTNQTSMYLCASSLFLAGTQETQYFGPGTRLLVL.

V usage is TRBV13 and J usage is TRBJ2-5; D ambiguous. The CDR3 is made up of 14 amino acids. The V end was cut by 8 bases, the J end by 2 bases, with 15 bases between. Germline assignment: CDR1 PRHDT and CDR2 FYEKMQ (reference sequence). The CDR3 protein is CASRALDSQETQYF. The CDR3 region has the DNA TGTGCCAGCCGCGCTCTAGACTCTCAAGAGACCCAGTACTTC.

Here the CDR3 DNA reads TGCGCCAGCAGCAGGGGGCAAGGGGAACTTATTAACTATGGCTACACCTTC. Translating it yields CASSRGQGELINYGYTF. The chain recombines TRBV5-1 with TRBJ1-2, with 7 positions matching TRBD1. V gave up 4 bases and J gave up 1 base; unmatched junction bases: 13. This CDR3 comprises 17 residues. Germline V gene data show CDR1 as SGHRS and CDR2 as YFSETQ.

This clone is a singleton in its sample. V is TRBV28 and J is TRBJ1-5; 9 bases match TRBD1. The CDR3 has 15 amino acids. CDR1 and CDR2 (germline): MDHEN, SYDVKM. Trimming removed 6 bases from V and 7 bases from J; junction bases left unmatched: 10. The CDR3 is CASSKPGQGMQPQHF. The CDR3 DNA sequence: TGTGCCAGCAGCAAACCGGGACAGGGAATGCAGCCCCAGCATTTT.

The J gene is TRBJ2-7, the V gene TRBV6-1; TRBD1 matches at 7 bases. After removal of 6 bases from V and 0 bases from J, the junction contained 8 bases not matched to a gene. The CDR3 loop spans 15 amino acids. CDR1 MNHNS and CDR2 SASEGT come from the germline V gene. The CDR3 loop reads CASRDKTGLSYEQYV. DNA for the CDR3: TGTGCCAGCAGAGACAAGACAGGGCTCTCCTACGAGCAGTACGTC.

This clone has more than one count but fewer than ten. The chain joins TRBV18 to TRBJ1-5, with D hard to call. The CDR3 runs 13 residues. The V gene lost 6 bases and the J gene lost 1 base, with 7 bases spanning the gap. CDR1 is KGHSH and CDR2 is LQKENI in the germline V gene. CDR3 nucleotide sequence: TGTGCCAGCTCTCCGGGAAGCAATCAGCCCCAGCATTTT. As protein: CASSPGSNQPQHF.

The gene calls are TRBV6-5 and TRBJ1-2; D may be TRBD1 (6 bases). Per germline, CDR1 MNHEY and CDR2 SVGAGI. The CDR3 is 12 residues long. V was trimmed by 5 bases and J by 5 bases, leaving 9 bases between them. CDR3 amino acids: CASSVQGYGYTF. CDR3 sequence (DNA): TGTGCCAGCAGTGTACAGGGTTATGGCTACACCTTC.

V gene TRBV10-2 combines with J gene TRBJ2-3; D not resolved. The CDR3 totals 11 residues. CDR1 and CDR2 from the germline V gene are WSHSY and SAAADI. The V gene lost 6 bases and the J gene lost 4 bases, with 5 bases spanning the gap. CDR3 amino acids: CASSLSDTQYF. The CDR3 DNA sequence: TGCGCCAGCAGCCTCTCAGATACGCAGTATTTT.

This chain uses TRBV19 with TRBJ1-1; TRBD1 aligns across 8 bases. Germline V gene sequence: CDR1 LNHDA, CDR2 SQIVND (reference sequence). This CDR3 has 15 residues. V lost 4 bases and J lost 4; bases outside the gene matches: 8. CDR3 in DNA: TGTGCCAGTAGTACGGACAGGGAGGGGGGCACTGAAGCTTTCTTT. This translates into CASSTDREGGTEAFF.

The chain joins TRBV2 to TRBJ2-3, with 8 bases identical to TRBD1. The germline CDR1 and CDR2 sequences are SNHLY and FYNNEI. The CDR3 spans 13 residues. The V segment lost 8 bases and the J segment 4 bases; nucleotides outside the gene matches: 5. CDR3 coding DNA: TGTGCCAGCGGGGACAGGCTTGCAGATACGCAGTATTTT. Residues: CASGDRLADTQYF.

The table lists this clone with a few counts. CDR3 nucleotide sequence: TGTGCCAGCAGCTTAGACAGGGTCGCTTTCTTT. As protein: CASSLDRVAFF. V is TRBV7-2 and J is TRBJ1-1, with a weak D call TRBD1 (6 bases). CDR1 and CDR2 (germline): SGHTA, FQGNSA. The germline V and J ends were trimmed by 1 base and 11 bases, with 8 bases remaining between them. The CDR3 runs to 11 residues.

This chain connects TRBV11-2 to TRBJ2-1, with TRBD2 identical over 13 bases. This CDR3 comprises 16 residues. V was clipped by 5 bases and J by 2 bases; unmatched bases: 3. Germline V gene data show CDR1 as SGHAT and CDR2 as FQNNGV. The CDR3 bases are TGTGCCAGCAGCATAGGGACTAGCGGGACCTACAATGAGCAGTTCTTC. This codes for CASSIGTSGTYNEQFF.

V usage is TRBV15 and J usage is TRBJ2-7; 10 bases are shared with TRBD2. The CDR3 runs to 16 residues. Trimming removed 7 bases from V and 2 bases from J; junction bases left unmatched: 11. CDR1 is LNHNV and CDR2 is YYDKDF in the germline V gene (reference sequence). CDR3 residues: CATIVAVAGGTYEQYV. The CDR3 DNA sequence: TGTGCCACCATCGTCGCAGTAGCGGGGGGCACCTACGAGCAGTACGTC.

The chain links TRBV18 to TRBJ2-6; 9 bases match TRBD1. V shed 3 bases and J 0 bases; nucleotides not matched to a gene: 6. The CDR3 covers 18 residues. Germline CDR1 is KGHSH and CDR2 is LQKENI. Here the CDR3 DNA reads TGTGCCAGCTCACCCTGGACAGGGGAAGGCTCTGGGGCCAACGTCCTGACTTTC. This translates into CASSPWTGEGSGANVLTF. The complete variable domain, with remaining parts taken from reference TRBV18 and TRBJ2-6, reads NAGVMQNPRHLVRRRGQEARLRCSPMKGHSHVYWYRQLPEEGLKFMVYLQKENIIDESGMPKERFSAEFPKEGPSILRIQQVVRGDSAAYFCASSPWTGEGSGANVLTFGAGSRLTVL.

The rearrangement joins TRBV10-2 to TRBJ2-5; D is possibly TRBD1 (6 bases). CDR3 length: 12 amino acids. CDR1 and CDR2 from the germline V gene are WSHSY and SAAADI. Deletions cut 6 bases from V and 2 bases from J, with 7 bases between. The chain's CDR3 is CASSRGQETQYF. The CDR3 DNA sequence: TGCGCCAGCAGCAGGGGTCAAGAGACCCAGTACTTC.

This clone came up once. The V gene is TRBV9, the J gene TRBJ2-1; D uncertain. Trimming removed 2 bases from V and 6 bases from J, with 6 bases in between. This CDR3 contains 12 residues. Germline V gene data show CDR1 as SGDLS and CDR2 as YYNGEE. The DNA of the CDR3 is TGTGCCAGCAGCGTTATTTTCAATGAGCAGTTCTTC. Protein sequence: CASSVIFNEQFF.

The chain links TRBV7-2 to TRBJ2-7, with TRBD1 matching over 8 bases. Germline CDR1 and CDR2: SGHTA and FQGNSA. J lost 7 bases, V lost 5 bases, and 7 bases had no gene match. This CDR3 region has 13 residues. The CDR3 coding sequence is TGTGCCAGCAGCACAGGACAGGGACGAGAGCAGTACGTC. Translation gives CASSTGQGREQYV.

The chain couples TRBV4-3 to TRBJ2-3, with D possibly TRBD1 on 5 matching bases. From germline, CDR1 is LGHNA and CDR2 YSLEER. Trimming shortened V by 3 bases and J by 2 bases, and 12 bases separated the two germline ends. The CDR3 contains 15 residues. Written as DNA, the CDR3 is TGCGCCAGCAGCCAGGGGCTGACCCACACAGATACGCAGTATTTT. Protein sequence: CASSQGLTHTDTQYF.